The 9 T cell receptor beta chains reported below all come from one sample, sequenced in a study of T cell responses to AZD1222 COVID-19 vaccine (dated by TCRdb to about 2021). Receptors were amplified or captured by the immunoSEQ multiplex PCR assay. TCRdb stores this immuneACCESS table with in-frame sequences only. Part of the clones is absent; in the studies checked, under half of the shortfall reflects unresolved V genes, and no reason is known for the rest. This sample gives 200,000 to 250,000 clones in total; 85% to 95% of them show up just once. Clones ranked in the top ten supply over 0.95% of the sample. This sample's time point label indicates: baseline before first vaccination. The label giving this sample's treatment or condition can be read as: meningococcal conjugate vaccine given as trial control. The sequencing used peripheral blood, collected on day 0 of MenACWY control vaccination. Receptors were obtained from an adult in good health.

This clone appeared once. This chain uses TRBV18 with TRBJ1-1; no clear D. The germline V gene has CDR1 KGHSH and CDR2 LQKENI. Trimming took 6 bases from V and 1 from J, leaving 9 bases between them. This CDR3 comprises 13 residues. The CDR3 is CASSPTPNTEAFF. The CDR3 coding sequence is TGTGCCAGCTCGCCTACACCGAACACTGAAGCTTTCTTT.

The CDR3 DNA follows: TGTGCCACCAGTGAGGTGGGCACTGAAGCTTTCTTT. It codes for CATSEVGTEAFF. The V call is TRBV24-1, the J call TRBJ1-1; D is undetermined. Germline CDR1 is KGHDR and CDR2 is SFDVKD. Deletions cut 4 bases from V and 4 bases from J, with 6 bases between. The CDR3 has 12 residues.

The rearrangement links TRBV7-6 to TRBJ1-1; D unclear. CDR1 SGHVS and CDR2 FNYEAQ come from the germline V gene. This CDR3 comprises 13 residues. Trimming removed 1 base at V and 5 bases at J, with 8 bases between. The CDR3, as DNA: TGTGCCAGCAGCTTAGTGGGCGCGACTGAAGCTTTCTTT. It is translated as CASSLVGATEAFF.

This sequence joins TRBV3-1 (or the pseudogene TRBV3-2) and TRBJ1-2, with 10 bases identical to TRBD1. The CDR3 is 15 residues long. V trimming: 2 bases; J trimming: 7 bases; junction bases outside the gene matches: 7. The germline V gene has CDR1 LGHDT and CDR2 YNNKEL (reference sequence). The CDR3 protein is CASSQQGQGFIGYTF. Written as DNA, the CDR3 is TGTGCCAGCAGCCAACAGGGACAGGGGTTCATTGGCTACACCTTC.

CDR3 residues: CASSFPYNSPLHF. In DNA, the CDR3 is TGTGCCAGCAGTTTCCCCTATAATTCACCCCTCCACTTT. This sequence joins TRBV28 and TRBJ1-6, with D unresolved. There are 13 residues in the CDR3. Per germline, CDR1 MDHEN and CDR2 SYDVKM. V was cut by 3 bases and J by 2 bases, with 2 bases left in between.

CDR3 amino acids: CASSEGYSPTEAFF. In DNA form, the CDR3 reads TGTGCCAGCAGTGAGGGATATTCGCCCACTGAAGCTTTCTTT. The chain uses TRBV2 and TRBJ1-1; D unresolved. V lost 3 bases to trimming and J lost 4 bases, with 12 bases between them. CDR1 is SNHLY, CDR2 FYNNEI, per germline. There are 14 residues in the CDR3.

Here the CDR3 reads CASSLDSNSYEQYF. Here the CDR3 DNA reads TGCGCCAGCAGCTTGGACTCCAACTCCTACGAGCAGTACTTC. The chain is built from TRBV5-1 and TRBJ2-7, with D unclear. Germline CDR1 is SGHRS and CDR2 is YFSETQ. Trimming left V 0 bases short and J 0 bases short, with 7 bases between. This CDR3 has 14 amino acids.

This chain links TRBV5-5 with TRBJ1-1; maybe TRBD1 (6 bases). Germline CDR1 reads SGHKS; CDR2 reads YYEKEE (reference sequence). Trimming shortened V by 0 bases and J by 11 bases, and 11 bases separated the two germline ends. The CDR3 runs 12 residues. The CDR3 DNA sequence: TGTGCCAGCAGCTTGGCCTCAGGGGATGCTTTCTTT. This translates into CASSLASGDAFF.

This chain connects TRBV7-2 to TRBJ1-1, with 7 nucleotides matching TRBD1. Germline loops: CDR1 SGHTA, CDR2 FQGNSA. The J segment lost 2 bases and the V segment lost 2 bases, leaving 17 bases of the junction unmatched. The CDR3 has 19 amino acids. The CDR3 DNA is TGTGCCAGCAGCTTATACGAGGGACAGCCGCCCCACCTTAACACTGAAGCTTTCTTT. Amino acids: CASSLYEGQPPHLNTEAFF.